A selection of T cell receptor beta chains follows, all from one sample in a study of post-analysis software for immune sequencing data. TCRdb passed the PCR reads through MiXCR, listing each CDR3 protein once. The sample holds almost 700,000 distinct CDR3 sequences; 55% to 70% are singletons and the top ten take approximately 10%. Material: blood. Receptors originate from a girl aged 2-10 years with multiple sclerosis. The CDR3 runs from the conserved cysteine through the conserved F or W. A D gene is named only where the DNA matches it firmly. Some rows mark clone size as missing; the rest say once, few, many or name a class of expanded clone.

TRBJ2-7,TRBV5-1,.,.,TGCGCCAGCAGCTTGGTGGGGTTGCACAGGGGACTTGATGAGCAGTACTTC,CASSLVGLHRGLDEQYF
TRBJ1-1,TRBV6-2/TRBV6-3,.,.,TGTGCCAGCAGTTCACAGGGCTGGGGGACTGAAGCTTTCTTT,CASSSQGWGTEAFF
TRBJ2-1,TRBV6-5,few,TRBD1,TGTGCCAGCAGTTATGGGACAGGGGACAACAATGAGCAGTTCTTC,CASSYGTGDNNEQFF
TRBJ2-3,TRBV5-1,few,TRBD1,TGCGCCAGCAGCATGACAGGGTCAGATACGCAGTATTTT,CASSMTGSDTQYF
TRBJ2-7,TRBV29-1,few,TRBD1,TGCAGCGTCATACCGGGACAGAGCTCCTACGAGCAGTACTTC,CSVIPGQSSYEQYF
TRBJ2-4,TRBV6-2/TRBV6-3,.,.,TGTGCCAGCAGTTACTTCACAGGGGAGGTCAAAAACATTCAGTACTTC,CASSYFTGEVKNIQYF
TRBJ1-2,TRBV7-9,once,.,TGTGCCAGCAGCTTAGCGGGGACGGCGAGTGGCGTTTATGGCTACACCTTC,CASSLAGTASGVYGYTF
TRBJ2-5,TRBV4-1,once,.,TGCGCCAGCAGCCAAGGGCCTTTCTCTAGGGTGGAAGAGACCCAGTACTTC,CASSQGPFSRVEETQYF
TRBJ2-1,TRBV5-1,.,TRBD2,TGCGCCAGCAGCTTGACTAGCGGGAGGTTGGACTACAATGAGCAGTTCTTC,CASSLTSGRLDYNEQFF
TRBJ2-5,TRBV2,.,.,TGTGCCAGCAGTTTAGAAAACAGGGAGACCCAGTACTTC,CASSLENRETQYF
TRBJ2-4,TRBV5-1,.,.,TGCGCCAGCAGCTTCACGGGGGGCACTTCCGACATTCAGTACTTC,CASSFTGGTSDIQYF
TRBJ2-1,TRBV11-1,few,.,TGTGCCAGCAGTTTTTATGGCAATGAGCAGTTCTTC,CASSFYGNEQFF
TRBJ2-3,TRBV11-2,many,.,TGTGCCAGCAGCCCAACTGGGGTTACAGATACGCAGTATTTT,CASSPTGVTDTQYF
TRBJ2-1,TRBV4-3,.,.,TGCGCCAGCAGCCAAGAATGGGCTAGGAGAACCTACAATGAGCAGTTCTTC,CASSQEWARRTYNEQFF
TRBJ2-1,TRBV5-1,.,TRBD2,TGCGCCAGCAGCACCCTAGCGGGAGAGGTCCATGAGCAGTTCTTC,CASSTLAGEVHEQFF
TRBJ1-2,TRBV25-1,once,.,TGTGCCAGCAGTGAAATGGGTGAGAGAGGCTACACCTTC,CASSEMGERGYTF
TRBJ1-1,TRBV4-3,.,.,TGCGCCAGCAGCCAAGAGGAGGCCGCGCTCACTGAAGCTTTCTTT,CASSQEEAALTEAFF
TRBJ2-5,TRBV6-6,.,TRBD2,TGTGCCAGCACGCGACTAGCGGAACGAGAGACCCAGTACTTC,CASTRLAERETQYF
TRBJ2-7,TRBV7-8,few,.,TGTGCCAGCAGCTTTTCGGATCCGTTTTCCTACGAGCAGTACTTC,CASSFSDPFSYEQYF
TRBJ2-1,TRBV2,.,TRBD2,TGTGCCAGCAGTGGTGGGACTAGCGTCTACAATGAGCAGTTCTTC,CASSGGTSVYNEQFF
TRBJ2-7,TRBV7-9,.,TRBD1,TGTGCCAGCAAAGGACAGGGCATGGCGGGGCACTCCTACAATGAGCAGTACTTC,CASKGQGMAGHSYNEQYF
TRBJ2-3,TRBV20-1,few,TRBD2,TGCAGTGCCCAGGAGGCGGGAGGTCATCCTAGCACAGATACGCAGTATTTT,CSAQEAGGHPSTDTQYF
TRBJ2-7,TRBV5-1,few,.,TGCGCCAGCAGCTTGGATCCGGGGGCGGGCTACGAGCAGTACTTC,CASSLDPGAGYEQYF
TRBJ1-5,TRBV12-3/TRBV12-4,.,.,TGTGCCAGCAGTTTGCCCCAGGGTGAGGGTCAGCCCCAGCATTTT,CASSLPQGEGQPQHF
TRBJ2-7,TRBV29-1,.,TRBD1,TGCAGCGGGTTGCCGAAGGACAGGGGTCCCTACGAGCAGTACTTC,CSGLPKDRGPYEQYF
TRBJ1-1,TRBV7-8,.,.,TGTGCCAGCAGCTTACGATGGGGGCGAGGAGCTTTCTTT,CASSLRWGRGAFF
TRBJ2-4,TRBV29-1,.,.,TGCAGCGTTCTTATCCTGGCAGCCAAAAACATTCAGTACTTC,CSVLILAAKNIQYF
TRBJ2-5,TRBV7-9,.,.,TGTGCCAGCAACAGAGCACAGGGAGTCGGCGAGACCCAGTACTTC,CASNRAQGVGETQYF
TRBJ1-6,TRBV7-3,.,.,TGTGCCAGCAGCTCAGAAGTGGGCCGCTCACCCCTCCACTTT,CASSSEVGRSPLHF
TRBJ2-3,TRBV13,few,TRBD1,TGTGCCAGCAGCCAGGGGGACAGGATTCGGACGTCCGATACGCAGTATTTT,CASSQGDRIRTSDTQYF
TRBJ2-7,TRBV6-5,.,TRBD2,TGTGCCAGCAGTTACTCGGCGGGAGAGGCGGGGAATGAGCAGTACTTC,CASSYSAGEAGNEQYF
TRBJ2-1,TRBV12-3/TRBV12-4,.,TRBD2,TGTGCCAGCAGTTTTCCGCGGGAGGGCCGGGATGAGCAGTTCTTC,CASSFPREGRDEQFF
TRBJ2-1,TRBV20-1,few,TRBD1,TGCAGTGCTAGGGATAGACAGGGGGTCCCCTACAATGAGCAGTTCTTC,CSARDRQGVPYNEQFF
TRBJ2-7,TRBV6-5,.,TRBD1,TGTGCCAGCAGACGGGACAGGGGGGACGAGCAGTACTTC,CASRRDRGDEQYF
TRBJ2-5,TRBV6-1,.,.,TGTGCCAGCAGTGAGGCGGGGGCGCGGGATTACCAAGAGACCCAGTACTTC,CASSEAGARDYQETQYF
TRBJ2-5,TRBV20-1,.,TRBD1,TGCAGTGTTATTCCGGGACAGGGTAAAGGGACCCAGTACTTC,CSVIPGQGKGTQYF
TRBJ2-4,TRBV29-1,.,.,TGCAGCGTTGAGCTGGACACCCTAGCCAAAAACATTCAGTACTTC,CSVELDTLAKNIQYF
TRBJ2-7,TRBV10-2,.,.,TGCGCCAGCAGTGGGTCAGGGCGCGAGCAGTACTTC,CASSGSGREQYF
TRBJ2-1,TRBV3-1,.,.,TGTGCCAGCAGCGCCCAAACTAGGGGGCAGTTCTTC,CASSAQTRGQFF
TRBJ2-7,TRBV20-1,few,TRBD2,TGCAGTGCTAGAGATATTAGCGGGACTGAAGAGCAGTACTTC,CSARDISGTEEQYF
TRBJ1-1,TRBV15,.,.,TGTGCCACCAGCAGAGATAGGGGCATGGGGGACACTGAAGCTTTCTTT,CATSRDRGMGDTEAFF
TRBJ1-2,TRBV20-1,.,.,TGCAGTGCTCCTAGAGGGGGACTTATCGACTATGGCTACACCTTC,CSAPRGGLIDYGYTF
TRBJ1-1,TRBV20-1,.,TRBD1,TGCAGTGCTAGAGGCGACAGGGGAGACACTGAAGCTTTCTTT,CSARGDRGDTEAFF
TRBJ2-3,TRBV27,.,TRBD2,TGTGCCAGCAGAGTAAGGACTAGCGGGACCACAGATACGCAGTATTTT,CASRVRTSGTTDTQYF
TRBJ2-1,TRBV6-5,.,TRBD2,TGTGCCAGCAGTTACTCGACCCCCACTTGGACTAGCGGGGGAATCAATGAGCAGTTCTTC,CASSYSTPTWTSGGINEQFF
TRBJ2-7,TRBV6-6,.,TRBD1,TGTGCCAGCAGACCCACAGGGGGCTGGTCCTACGAGCAGTACTTC,CASRPTGGWSYEQYF
TRBJ2-2,TRBV5-1,.,TRBD2,TGCGCCAGCAGCACGGTAGCGGGGGGGTCAACGAACACCGGGGAGCTGTTTTTT,CASSTVAGGSTNTGELFF
TRBJ1-2,TRBV29-1,.,.,TGCAGCGTTGAGGGAAGGGGTAACTATGGCTACACCTTC,CSVEGRGNYGYTF